This T cell receptor (beta chain) is drawn from a study of blood T cell repertoires in COVID-19. Trimming took off 4 bases at V and 7 bases at J, with 13 bases between the two ends. The length of the CDR3 is 14 residues. Per germline, CDR1 LGHDT and CDR2 YNNKEL (reference sequence). Measured with immunoSEQ multiplex PCR; TCRdb has only the in-frame clones, and not every one. The sample has some 120,000 clones; more than 75% are singletons. The sequence was collected from a middle-aged man with active COVID-19. The chain uses TRBV3-1 (or the pseudogene TRBV3-2) and TRBJ1-4; tentative D call: TRBD1 (6 bases). Sequenced: peripheral blood. The CDR3 nucleotides read TGTGCCAGCAGCCGAAGAGGGGGTACTGAAAAACTGTTTTTT. Amino acids: CASSRRGGTEKLFF.